Listed here are 27 T cell receptor beta chains from one sample, sequenced in a study of T cells in localized non-small cell lung cancer. TCRdb's table, derived via immunoSEQ multiplex PCR, lists solely in-frame clones and lacks some. The sample lists 1,500 to 2,000 clones, around 25% occurring once. The material was normal lung tissue next to the tumor, obtained before any cancer treatment. These receptors were obtained from a female donor older than 55 with stage III squamous cell lung carcinoma.

This clone was observed a few times. The V and J genes are TRBV6-8 and TRBJ2-2; 10 bases are a match to TRBD1. Germline V gene data show CDR1 as MNHGY and CDR2 as SAAAGT. J was trimmed by 4 bases and V by 5 bases; bases with no gene match: 4. The CDR3 consists of 15 residues. The CDR3 region has the DNA TGTGCCAGCAGTCCAAGGACAGGGGGCACCGGGGAGCTGTTTTTT. This sequence encodes CASSPRTGGTGELFF.

The rearrangement links TRBV29-1 to TRBJ1-1; D gene ambiguous. The CDR3 is made up of 14 amino acids. The V end was cut by 6 bases, the J end by 0 bases, with 14 bases between. Germline V gene sequence: CDR1 SQVTM, CDR2 ANQGSEA. CDR3 residues: CSVGRIYMNTEAFF. The CDR3 region has the DNA TGCAGCGTCGGACGGATTTATATGAACACTGAAGCTTTCTTT.

This chain uses TRBV2 with TRBJ1-6; possible D gene TRBD1, 5 bases. Germline CDR1 and CDR2: SNHLY and FYNNEI. V lost 0 bases, J lost 9 bases, and 12 bases lay in between. The CDR3 consists of 15 residues. CDR3 sequence: CASSEARTTVSPLHF. CDR3 nucleotides: TGTGCCAGCAGTGAAGCGCGAACGACAGTTTCACCCCTCCACTTT.

This chain links TRBV11-3 with TRBJ1-6; D possibly corresponds to TRBD1 (6 bases). The V and J ends lost 8 bases and 9 bases respectively, with 17 bases between them. Germline V CDR1 and CDR2: SGHNT, YENEEA. This CDR3 spans 14 amino acids. CDR3 nucleotides: TGTGCCAGCCGTACAGGGTTGATGGGTTCACCCCTCCACTTT. It codes for CASRTGLMGSPLHF.

This chain uses TRBV19 with TRBJ1-5; D is uncertain. V was cut by 6 bases and J by 0 bases, with 9 bases left in between. The CDR3 has 14 residues. Germline lookup yields CDR1 LNHDA and CDR2 SQIVND (reference sequence). The CDR3 is CASSLEDSNQPQHF. CDR3 in DNA: TGTGCCAGTAGCTTAGAGGATAGCAATCAGCCCCAGCATTTT.

The chain joins TRBV11-3 to TRBJ1-2; 8 positions agree with TRBD1. The CDR3 is 14 amino acids. V shed 5 bases, J shed 6 bases, and the junction held 8 bases outside the gene matches. CDR1 is SGHNT and CDR2 is YENEEA in the germline V gene. The CDR3: CASSTRTGSHGYTF. CDR3 DNA: TGTGCCAGCAGCACCCGGACAGGGAGCCATGGCTACACCTTC.

By proportion, this clone is medium-sized (0.01 to 0.1%). The chain couples TRBV11-3 to TRBJ1-1; D might be TRBD1 (5 bases). V lost 1 base, J lost 4 bases, and 10 bases lay in between. The germline CDR1 and CDR2 sequences are SGHNT and YENEEA. This CDR3 region has 14 residues. The chain's CDR3 is CASSLGGRRTEAFF. CDR3 in DNA: TGTGCCAGCAGCTTAGGGGGACGGCGCACTGAAGCTTTCTTT.

This clone is classed as medium-sized (0.01 to 0.1%). The V gene is TRBV11-3, the J gene TRBJ1-6; 7 bases fit TRBD1. The V and J ends lost 5 bases and 3 bases, in that order; junction bases with no gene match: 7. This CDR3 comprises 16 residues. The germline V gene encodes CDR1 SGHNT and CDR2 YENEEA. The chain's CDR3 is CASSPTWTGYNSPLHF. CDR3 DNA: TGTGCCAGCAGCCCGACGTGGACAGGCTATAATTCACCCCTCCACTTT. Supplemented by reference TRBV11-3 and TRBJ1-6, the full variable domain reads EAGVVQSPRYKIIEKKQPVAFWCNPISGHNTLYWYLQNLGQGPELLIRYENEEAVDDSQLPKDRFSAERLKGVDSTLKIQPAELGDSAVYLCASSPTWTGYNSPLHFGNGTRLTVT.

A few counts support this clone. The chain combines TRBV15 with TRBJ1-4; no reliable D call. V was clipped by 4 bases and J by 5 bases, with 14 bases between them. The CDR3 is made up of 15 amino acids. The germline CDR1 and CDR2 sequences are LNHNV and YYDKDF (reference sequence). The CDR3 spells CATSMHGPRNEKLFF. For the CDR3, the DNA is TGTGCCACCAGCATGCACGGACCGCGAAATGAAAAACTGTTTTTT.

The rearrangement joins TRBV28 to TRBJ2-1; 7 nucleotides align to TRBD2. Germline-derived CDR1 and CDR2 are MDHEN and SYDVKM. Trimming at V came to 2 bases and at J to 6 bases, leaving 7 bases not matched to a gene. CDR3 size: 15 residues. The CDR3 sequence: CASSLRSGKGNEQFF. CDR3 DNA sequence: TGTGCCAGCAGTTTAAGAAGCGGGAAAGGCAATGAGCAGTTCTTC.

Here the CDR3 reads CASSLLGAASEQYF. In DNA form, the CDR3 reads TGTGCCAGCTCACTCCTTGGGGCCGCGAGTGAGCAGTACTTC. The chain is built from TRBV18 and TRBJ2-7; maybe TRBD1 (5 bases). In germline, CDR1 is KGHSH, CDR2 LQKENI. Trimming cost V 4 bases and J 7 bases, with 17 bases left between them. The CDR3 has 14 residues.

The chain is built from TRBV18 and TRBJ2-7, with TRBD2 matching over 8 bases. Germline V gene data show CDR1 as KGHSH and CDR2 as LQKENI. V dropped 0 bases and J dropped 4; count of bases not matched to a gene: 2. This CDR3 is built from 14 residues. The CDR3 loop is CASSPPLAGYEQYF. CDR3 in DNA: TGTGCCAGCTCACCACCGTTAGCGGGATACGAGCAGTACTTC.

This clone is medium-sized in the sample. This chain connects TRBV6-8 to TRBJ2-2; 9 nucleotides agree with TRBD2. Trimming took 5 bases from V and 4 from J; bases not matched to a gene: 8. There are 16 residues in the CDR3. Germline loops: CDR1 MNHGY, CDR2 SAAAGT. This CDR3 reads CASSVFSGSPTGELFF. The CDR3 DNA reads as TGTGCCAGCAGTGTATTTAGCGGGAGTCCCACCGGGGAGCTGTTTTTT.

There are a few counts of this clone. The germline gene is not matched at one end of the junction; a read error may be the cause. This sequence joins TRBV11-3 and TRBJ2-2; 8 bases agree with TRBD1. Germline loops: CDR1 SGHNT, CDR2 YENEEA. The CDR3 has 15 residues. CDR3 in amino acids: CASSLVQGEGGELFF. The CDR3 DNA follows: TGTGCTAGCAGCTTAGTACAGGGGGAAGGCGGGGAGCTGTTTTTT.

V is TRBV25-1 and J is TRBJ2-1; TRBD1 agrees at 7 bases. With V trimmed by 2 bases and J by 3 bases, 10 bases remained unmatched. Germline V lookup: CDR1 MGHDK, CDR2 SYGVNS. The CDR3 has 17 amino acids. CDR3 nucleotides: TGTGCCAGCAGTGAAGCCCCCGTGACAGGGAGCTACAATGAGCAGTTCTTC. Translating it yields CASSEAPVTGSYNEQFF.

The V and J genes are TRBV19 and TRBJ2-2; TRBD2 matches 15 bases. Germline V gene sequence: CDR1 LNHDA, CDR2 SQIVND (reference sequence). This CDR3 has 17 residues. V lost 6 bases, J lost 6 bases, and 8 bases stayed unmatched. CDR3 amino acids: CASRRTSGGESSGELFF. Here the CDR3 DNA reads TGTGCCAGTAGGAGGACTAGCGGGGGGGAGTCGTCCGGGGAGCTGTTTTTT. The full variable domain, rest sourced from reference TRBV19 and TRBJ2-2, is DGGITQSPKYLFRKEGQNVTLSCEQNLNHDAMYWYRQDPGQGLRLIYYSQIVNDFQKGDIAEGYSVSREKKESFPLTVTSAQKNPTAFYLCASRRTSGGESSGELFFGEGSRLTVL.

This clone has just a few counts. The rearrangement joins TRBV11-3 to TRBJ2-3; 12 bases line up with TRBD1. Germline V gives CDR1 SGHNT, CDR2 YENEEA. The CDR3 sequence is 18 residues long. J was trimmed by 4 bases and V by 3 bases; bases with no gene match: 11. The DNA for the CDR3 is TGTGCCAGCAGCTTTCCCCAGGGACAGGGGGCCGTTCCAGATACGCAGTATTTT. This sequence encodes CASSFPQGQGAVPDTQYF.

V is TRBV25-1 and J is TRBJ2-5; no firm D call. The CDR3 sequence is 13 residues long. CDR1 is MGHDK, CDR2 SYGVNS, per germline. Trimming removed 6 bases from V and 5 bases from J, with 13 bases in between. The CDR3 nucleotides read TGTGCCAGCAGAAGGCAGGCTAAGGAGACCCAGTACTTC. It codes for CASRRQAKETQYF. Looking up the rest from reference TRBV25-1 and TRBJ2-5 gives the full variable domain: EADIYQTPRYLVIGTGKKITLECSQTMGHDKMYWYQQDPGMELHLIHYSYGVNSTEKGDLSSESTVSRIRTEHFPLTLESARPSHTSQYLCASRRQAKETQYFGPGTRLLVL.

The chain couples TRBV11-3 to TRBJ1-1; 7 positions agree with TRBD1. The V gene's germline CDR1 is SGHNT and CDR2 YENEEA. The V gene end was trimmed by 7 bases and the J gene end by 1 base; junction bases not matched to a gene: 6. The CDR3 has 14 amino acids. The CDR3 region is CASTPRQGNTEAFF. For the CDR3, the DNA is TGTGCCAGCACCCCACGACAGGGGAACACTGAAGCTTTCTTT.

This chain connects TRBV9 to TRBJ1-3; unclear D gene. V lost 5 bases to trimming and J lost 0 bases, with 15 bases between them. The CDR3 loop spans 16 amino acids. Per the germline V gene, CDR1 is SGDLS and CDR2 is YYNGEE. In DNA, the CDR3 is TGTGCCAGCAGTGAAGACCAGGCTGACTCTGGAAACACCATATATTTT. Translated, it gives CASSEDQADSGNTIYF.

This clone is termed medium-sized. V is TRBV11-3 and J is TRBJ1-1, with 9 bases fitting TRBD1. The germline gives CDR1 SGHNT, CDR2 YENEEA. Unmatched junction bases numbered 8, after V lost 3 bases and J lost 0 bases. There are 17 residues in the CDR3. The CDR3, as DNA: TGTGCCAGCAGCTTGGCCCCGGGACAGGGTTTGAACACTGAAGCTTTCTTT. It encodes CASSLAPGQGLNTEAFF.

This clone was counted a few times. The CDR3 sequence is CASSLLAGNSEFF. The CDR3 coding sequence is TGTGCCAGCAGCTTACTAGCGGGGAATTCGGAGTTCTTC. The chain links TRBV7-1 to TRBJ2-1; 10 bases map to TRBD2. TRBV7-1 counts as an open reading frame of uncertain function. CDR3 length: 13 amino acids. The trim removed 4 bases at V and 14 bases at J, leaving 8 bases unmatched.

This chain's CDR3 is CASSSGTAFTGELFF. In DNA form, the CDR3 reads TGTGCCAGCAGCTCTGGGACTGCCTTCACCGGGGAGCTGTTTTTT. The V call is TRBV11-3, the J call TRBJ2-2, with D tentatively TRBD2 (6 bases). The CDR3 is 15 amino acids. The germline CDR1 and CDR2 sequences are SGHNT and YENEEA. V was cut by 4 bases and J by 4 bases, with 13 bases left in between.

The chain couples TRBV19 to TRBJ1-2, with 7 bases aligning to TRBD1. Germline V lookup: CDR1 LNHDA, CDR2 SQIVND (reference sequence). Trimming removed 3 bases from V and 6 bases from J; junction bases left unmatched: 7. The CDR3 has 14 residues. CDR3 nucleotides: TGTGCCAGTAGTATCGGGACAGACTTCCATGGCTACACCTTC. Its translation: CASSIGTDFHGYTF.

This clone was found a few times. The CDR3 region is CASSIMMNTEAFF. In DNA, the CDR3 is TGTGCCAGTAGTATTATGATGAACACTGAAGCTTTCTTT. The rearrangement uses TRBV19 and TRBJ1-1; D unresolved. V gave up 3 bases and J gave up 0 bases, with 5 bases separating them. Looked up from germline, CDR1 is LNHDA and CDR2 is SQIVND (reference sequence). The CDR3 spans 13 residues.

This clone has a handful of counts. V is TRBV19 and J is TRBJ1-1; D is perhaps TRBD1 (6 bases). The CDR3 covers 17 residues. From germline, CDR1 is LNHDA and CDR2 SQIVND (reference sequence). V lost 5 bases and J 0 bases, leaving 19 bases between the germline ends. CDR3 protein: CASSARPGASMNTEAFF. In DNA form, the CDR3 reads TGTGCCAGTAGTGCTCGACCGGGGGCCTCTATGAACACTGAAGCTTTCTTT.

This clone was counted only a few times. This chain links TRBV10-3 with TRBJ2-7, with 7 positions matching TRBD2. J was trimmed by 3 bases and V by 0 bases; bases with no gene match: 8. There are 16 residues in the CDR3. Germline CDR1 is ENHRY and CDR2 is SYGVKD. Here the CDR3 DNA reads TGTGCCATCAGTGAGTCGAAGAGGCGGGAGATCTACGAGCAGTACTTC. As protein: CAISESKRREIYEQYF.